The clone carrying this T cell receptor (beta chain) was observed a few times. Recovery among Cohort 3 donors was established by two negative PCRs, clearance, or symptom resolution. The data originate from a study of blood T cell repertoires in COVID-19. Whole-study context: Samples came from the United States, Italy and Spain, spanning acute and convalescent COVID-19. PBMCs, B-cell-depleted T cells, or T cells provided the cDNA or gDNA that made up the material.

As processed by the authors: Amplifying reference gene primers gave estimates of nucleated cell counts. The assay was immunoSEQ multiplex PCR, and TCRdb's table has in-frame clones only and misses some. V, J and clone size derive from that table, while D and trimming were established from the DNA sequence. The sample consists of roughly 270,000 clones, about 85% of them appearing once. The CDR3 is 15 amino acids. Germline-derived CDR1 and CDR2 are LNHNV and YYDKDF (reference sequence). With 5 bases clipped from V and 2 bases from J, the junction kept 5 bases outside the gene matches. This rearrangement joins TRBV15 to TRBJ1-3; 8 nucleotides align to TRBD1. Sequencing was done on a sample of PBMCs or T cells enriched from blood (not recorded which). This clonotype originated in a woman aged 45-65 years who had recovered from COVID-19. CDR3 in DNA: TGTGCCACCAGCGGGACAGGTAACACTGGAAACACCATATATTTT. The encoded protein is CATSGTGNTGNTIYF.